What follows describes a single T cell receptor beta chain. No antigen is known for it. Clones were read by immunoSEQ multiplex PCR, and TCRdb kept only the in-frame ones, dropping some. The table has about 100,000 clones, about 91% seen once. This sample was included in a study of OX40 agonist ivuxolimab in advanced cancers. Overall study context: Each patient was given ivuxolimab into a vein every 2 weeks, at 0.01 to 10 mg/kg.

On cycle 4 day 1 and cycle 7 day 1, as well as at baseline, blood was sampled. Study conclusions and caveats: There was clonal expansion of CD4+ and CD8+ blood T cells by week 6 at 0.1 to 3.0 mg/kg.

Trimming took 3 bases from V and 4 from J, leaving 20 bases between them. From germline, CDR1 is SGHNT and CDR2 YYREEE (reference sequence). This CDR3 comprises 17 residues. The receptor was isolated from an adult with an advanced solid tumor such as melanoma, head and neck, liver or kidney cancer. The source material was CD4+ or CD8+ T cells sorted from blood, sampled in a trial of the OX40 agonist ivuxolimab. This sequence joins TRBV5-4 and TRBJ2-1, with D perhaps TRBD2 (5 bases). The CDR3 loop is CASSSPLRGGLYNEQFF. The CDR3 coding sequence is TGTGCCAGCAGCTCACCGCTTAGAGGAGGCCTATACAATGAGCAGTTCTTC.